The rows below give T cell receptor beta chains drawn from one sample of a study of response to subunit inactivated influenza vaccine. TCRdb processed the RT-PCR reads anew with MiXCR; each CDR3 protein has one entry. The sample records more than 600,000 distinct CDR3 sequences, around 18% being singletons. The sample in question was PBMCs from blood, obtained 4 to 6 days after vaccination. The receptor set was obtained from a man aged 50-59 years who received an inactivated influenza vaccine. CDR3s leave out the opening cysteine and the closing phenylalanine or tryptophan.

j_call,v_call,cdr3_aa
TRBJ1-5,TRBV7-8,ASSPRRGGYNQPQH
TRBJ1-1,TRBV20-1,SAAQPREAF
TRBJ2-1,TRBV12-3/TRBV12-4,ASTWTSLANEQF
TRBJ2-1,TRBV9,ASSVAGLRTYNEQF
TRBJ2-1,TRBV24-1,ATSDLGSAVATSVGAGGEQF
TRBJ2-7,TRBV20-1,SARGGRVYEQY
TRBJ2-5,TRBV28,ASSRDRRTQY
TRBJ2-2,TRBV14,ASSQMSGFGELF
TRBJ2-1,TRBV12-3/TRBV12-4,ASSLSWPVDSPREF
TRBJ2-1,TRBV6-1,ASSMGGGSTYNEQF
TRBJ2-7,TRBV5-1,ASSLGLAGVNEQY
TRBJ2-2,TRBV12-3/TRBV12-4,ASSLQANTGELF
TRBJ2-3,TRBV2,ASSDQDRGASTDTQY
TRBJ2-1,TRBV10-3,AISEGTSGRRNEQF